The rows below give T cell receptor beta chains drawn from one sample of a study of T cell responses to AZD1222 COVID-19 vaccine. TCRdb's table, derived via immunoSEQ multiplex PCR, lists solely in-frame clones and lacks some. In the table there are roughly 140,000 clones, around nine tenths of which are singletons. The sample consisted of peripheral blood, taken on day 0 of AZD1222 vaccination. All receptors come from an adult in good health. CDR3s include the opening cysteine and the closing phenylalanine or tryptophan.

CATSIRSKSSYEQYF	TRBV15	15
CASSIDLRSPYGYTF	TRBV19	15
CASSFSREPGNTIYF	TRBV11-1	15
CASSPRLADTQYF	TRBV5-1	13
CASSPLDRNTEAFF	TRBV7-6	14
CASSNPGPSYGYTF	TRBV19	14
CASAGVWYNEQFF	TRBV7-9	13
CASSTQGNYNEQFF	TRBV4-3	14
CASSPDGGPSGNTIYF	TRBV5-1	16
CASSLWAAGGKLFF	TRBV5-6	14
CASSTLQAGGVNEQFF	TRBV7-9	16
CASSPKGVGGELFF	TRBV3-1/TRBV3-2	14
CATATIGGYTF	TRBV6-5	11
CASSPGQGWWEGRTDTQYF	TRBV7-2	19
CASSQSHTIYF	TRBV3-1/TRBV3-2	11
CASRRPISGYYGYTF	TRBV6-5	15
CASSYPGGDQPQHF	TRBV6-2/TRBV6-3	14
CASRRETTSFDEQFF	TRBV11-3	15
CASNQVARGPTDTQYF	TRBV6-6	16
CASSSRGYGYTF	TRBV12-3/TRBV12-4	12
CASSSSREQFF	TRBV7-2	11
CASSQAVSSYEQYF	TRBV4-3	14
CASSRGRQGAMTEAFF	TRBV18	16
CASSSRGSPFGYGYTF	TRBV27	16
CASSLAWDRGYGYTF	TRBV7-2	15
CASSTTGGGLETQYF	TRBV19	15
CASSRSGRVYNEQFF	TRBV19	15
CASSFADEQFF	TRBV13	11
CASSLVGDGSGANVLTF	TRBV5-8	17
CASSSWTGGTYEQYF	TRBV19	15
CASSGPGQGATDTQYF	TRBV7-9	16
CASSLELGRDGYTF	TRBV5-8	14
CATSDRLGAEAFF	TRBV24-1	13
CASRQTGYTQETQYF	TRBV2	15
CASSHQTGISGNTIYF	TRBV3-1/TRBV3-2	16
CASSPGQGGSPLHF	TRBV18	14
CASSLGPSGQFSPLHF	TRBV7-6	16
CASSQDRGQGNEQFF	TRBV5-1	15
CASSLAGLRGEAFF	TRBV5-4	14
CASSQDVPGIGGYTF	TRBV3-1/TRBV3-2	15
CASSSFDGGFDF	TRBV12-3/TRBV12-4	12
CASSLAGLNEQFF	TRBV11-2	13
CATKGGSFYEQYF	TRBV19	13
CASSGQGSQPQHF	TRBV28	13
CASSLVPFGELFF	TRBV7-9	13
CASSPLQAKNIQYF	TRBV3-1/TRBV3-2	14
CASSSLGSGLTGGGADTQYF	TRBV7-6	20
CASSEGRGEGTIYF	TRBV2	14
CSAKVFFRQFF	TRBV20-1	11
CASSQEASGSPSSYEQYF	TRBV4-1	18
CASSLVTSGSGEQFF	TRBV7-2	15
CATGDRGNPGVNQPQHF	TRBV19	17
CASSQGIAGVETQYF	TRBV4-3	15
CASSDPQTQDTEAFF	TRBV2	15
CASKTSGSPTGELFF	TRBV2	15
CASSSYGQEDGYTF	TRBV7-2	14